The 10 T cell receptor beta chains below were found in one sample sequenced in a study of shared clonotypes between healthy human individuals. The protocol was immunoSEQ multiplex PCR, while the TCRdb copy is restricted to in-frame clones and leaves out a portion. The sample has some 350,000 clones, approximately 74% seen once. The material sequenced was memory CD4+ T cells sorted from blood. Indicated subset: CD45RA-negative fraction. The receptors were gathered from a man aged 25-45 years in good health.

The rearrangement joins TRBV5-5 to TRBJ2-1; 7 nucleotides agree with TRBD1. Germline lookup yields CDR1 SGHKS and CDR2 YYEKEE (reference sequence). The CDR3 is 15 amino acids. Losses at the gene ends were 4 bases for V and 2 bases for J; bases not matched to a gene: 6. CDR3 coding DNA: TGTGCCAGCAGCGGTGGACAGGCCACCTACAATGAGCAGTTCTTC. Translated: CASSGGQATYNEQFF.

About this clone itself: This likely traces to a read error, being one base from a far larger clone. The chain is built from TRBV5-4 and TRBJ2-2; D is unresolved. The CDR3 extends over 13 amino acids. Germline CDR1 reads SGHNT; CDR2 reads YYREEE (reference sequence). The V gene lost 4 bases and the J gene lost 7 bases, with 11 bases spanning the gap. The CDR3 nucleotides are TGTGCCAGCAGCCCAGCTTATAACGGGGAGCTGTTTTTT. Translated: CASSPAYNGELFF. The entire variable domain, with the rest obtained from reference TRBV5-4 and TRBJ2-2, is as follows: ETGVTQSPTHLIKTRGQQVTLRCSSQSGHNTVSWYQQALGQGPQFIFQYYREEENGRGNFPPRFSGLQFPNYSSELNVNALELDDSALYLCASSPAYNGELFFGEGSRLTVL.

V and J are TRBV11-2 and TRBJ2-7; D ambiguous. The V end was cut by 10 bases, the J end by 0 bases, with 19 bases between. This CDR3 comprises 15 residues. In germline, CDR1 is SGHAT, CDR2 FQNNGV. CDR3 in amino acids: CATKWMAVSSYEQYF. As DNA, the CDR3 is TGTGCCACCAAATGGATGGCAGTGAGCTCCTACGAGCAGTACTTC.

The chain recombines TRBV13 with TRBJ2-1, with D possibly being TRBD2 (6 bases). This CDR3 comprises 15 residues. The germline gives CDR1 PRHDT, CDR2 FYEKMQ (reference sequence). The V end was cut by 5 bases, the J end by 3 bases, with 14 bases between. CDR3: CASSPGLQSYNEQFF. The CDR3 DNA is TGTGCCAGCAGCCCGGGACTCCAAAGCTACAATGAGCAGTTCTTC. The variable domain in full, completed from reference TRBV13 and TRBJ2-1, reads AAGVIQSPRHLIKEKRETATLKCYPIPRHDTVYWYQQGPGQDPQFLISFYEKMQSDKGSIPDRFSAQQFSDYHSELNMSSLELGDSALYFCASSPGLQSYNEQFFGPGTRLTVL.

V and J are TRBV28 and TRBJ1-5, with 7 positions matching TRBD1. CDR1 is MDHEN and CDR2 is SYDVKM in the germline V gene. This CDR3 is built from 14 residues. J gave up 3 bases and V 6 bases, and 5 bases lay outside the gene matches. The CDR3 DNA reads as TGTGCCAGCAGCATGACAGGGCACAATCAGCCCCAGCATTTT. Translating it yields CASSMTGHNQPQHF.

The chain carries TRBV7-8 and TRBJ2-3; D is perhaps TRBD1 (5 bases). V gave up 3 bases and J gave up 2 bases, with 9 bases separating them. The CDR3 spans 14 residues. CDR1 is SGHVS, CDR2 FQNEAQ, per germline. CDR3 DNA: TGTGCCAGCAGCTTGACAGAGATCACAGATACGCAGTATTTT. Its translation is CASSLTEITDTQYF. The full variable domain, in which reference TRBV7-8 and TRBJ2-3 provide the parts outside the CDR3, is GAGVSQSPRYKVAKRGQDVALRCDPISGHVSLFWYQQALGQGPEFLTYFQNEAQLDKSGLPSDRFFAERPEGSVSTLKIQRTQQEDSAVYLCASSLTEITDTQYFGPGTRLTVL.

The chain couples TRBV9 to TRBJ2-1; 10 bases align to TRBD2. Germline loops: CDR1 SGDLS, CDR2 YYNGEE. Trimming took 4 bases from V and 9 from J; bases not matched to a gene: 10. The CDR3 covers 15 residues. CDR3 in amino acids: CASSPVPAGGAEQFF. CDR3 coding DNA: TGTGCCAGCAGCCCCGTCCCAGCGGGAGGGGCTGAGCAGTTCTTC. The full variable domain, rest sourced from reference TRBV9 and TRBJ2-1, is DSGVTQTPKHLITATGQRVTLRCSPRSGDLSVYWYQQSLDQGLQFLIQYYNGEERAKGNILERFSAQQFPDLHSELNLSSLELGDSALYFCASSPVPAGGAEQFFGPGTRLTVL.

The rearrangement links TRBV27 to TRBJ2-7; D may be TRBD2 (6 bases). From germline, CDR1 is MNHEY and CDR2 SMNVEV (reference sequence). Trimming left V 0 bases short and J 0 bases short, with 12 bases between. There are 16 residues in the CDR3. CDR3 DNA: TGTGCCAGCAGTTTATCTCGCGGGGCAACCTCCTACGAGCAGTACTTC. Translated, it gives CASSLSRGATSYEQYF.

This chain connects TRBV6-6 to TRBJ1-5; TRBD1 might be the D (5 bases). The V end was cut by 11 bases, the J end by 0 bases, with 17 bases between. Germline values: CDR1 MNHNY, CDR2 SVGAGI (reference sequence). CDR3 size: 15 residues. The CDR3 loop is CAANRDGNSNQPQHF. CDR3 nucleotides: TGTGCCGCTAACCGGGACGGGAATAGCAATCAGCCCCAGCATTTT.

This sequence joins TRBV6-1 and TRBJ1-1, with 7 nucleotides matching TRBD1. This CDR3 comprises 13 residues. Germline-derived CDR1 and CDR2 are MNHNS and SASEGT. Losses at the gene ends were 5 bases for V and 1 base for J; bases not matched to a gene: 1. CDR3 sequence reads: CASSTGANTEAFF. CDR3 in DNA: TGTGCCAGCAGTACAGGGGCGAACACTGAAGCTTTCTTT.